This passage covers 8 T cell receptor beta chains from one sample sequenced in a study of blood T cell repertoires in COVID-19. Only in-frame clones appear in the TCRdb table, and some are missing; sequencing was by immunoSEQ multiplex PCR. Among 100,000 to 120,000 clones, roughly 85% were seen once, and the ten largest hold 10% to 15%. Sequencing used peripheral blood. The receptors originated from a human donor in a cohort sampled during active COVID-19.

The CDR3 spells CASSPQGSNQPQHF. In nucleotides, the CDR3 is TGTGCCAGCTCACCCCAGGGCTCCAATCAGCCCCAGCATTTT. This chain connects TRBV18 to TRBJ1-5; perhaps TRBD1 as D (5 bases). The CDR3 extends over 14 amino acids. CDR1 and CDR2 from the germline V gene are KGHSH and LQKENI. Trimming took 3 bases from V and 3 from J, leaving 9 bases between them.

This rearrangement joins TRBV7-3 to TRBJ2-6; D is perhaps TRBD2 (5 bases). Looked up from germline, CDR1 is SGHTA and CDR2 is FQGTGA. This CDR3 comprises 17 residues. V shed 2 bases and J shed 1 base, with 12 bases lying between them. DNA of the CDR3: TGTGCCAGCAGCTTATTTCCGAGCGGTTCTGGGGCCAACGTCCTGACTTTC. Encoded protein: CASSLFPSGSGANVLTF.

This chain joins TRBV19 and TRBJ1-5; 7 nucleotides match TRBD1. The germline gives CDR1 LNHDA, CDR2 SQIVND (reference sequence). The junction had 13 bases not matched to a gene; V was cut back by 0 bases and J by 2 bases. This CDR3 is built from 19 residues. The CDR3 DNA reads TGTGCCAGTAGTATAGATCGCGTGAGAAGGGGGCCGGGCAATCAGCCCCAGCATTTT. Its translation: CASSIDRVRRGPGNQPQHF.

The CDR3 bases are TGTGCCAGCAGTTTGGTTCCGGACAGCCACGAGCAGTACTTC. Encoded protein: CASSLVPDSHEQYF. The chain recombines TRBV27 with TRBJ2-7, with D perhaps TRBD1 (6 bases). V was pared by 3 bases and J by 5 bases, with 14 bases between. The CDR3 contains 14 residues. Germline lookup yields CDR1 MNHEY and CDR2 SMNVEV (reference sequence).

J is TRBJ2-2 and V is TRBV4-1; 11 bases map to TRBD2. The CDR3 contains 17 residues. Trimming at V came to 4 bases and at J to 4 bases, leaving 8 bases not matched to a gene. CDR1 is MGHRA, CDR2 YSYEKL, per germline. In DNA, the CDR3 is TGCGCCAGCAGCCGAATAGCGGGGGGGTCGCTCACCGGGGAGCTGTTTTTT. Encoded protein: CASSRIAGGSLTGELFF.

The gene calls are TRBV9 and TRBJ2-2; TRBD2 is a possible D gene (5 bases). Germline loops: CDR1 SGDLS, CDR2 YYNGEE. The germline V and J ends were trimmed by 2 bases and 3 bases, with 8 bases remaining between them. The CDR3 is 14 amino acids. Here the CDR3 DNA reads TGTGCCAGCAGCGTCTACGGGGACACCGGGGAGCTGTTTTTT. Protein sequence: CASSVYGDTGELFF.

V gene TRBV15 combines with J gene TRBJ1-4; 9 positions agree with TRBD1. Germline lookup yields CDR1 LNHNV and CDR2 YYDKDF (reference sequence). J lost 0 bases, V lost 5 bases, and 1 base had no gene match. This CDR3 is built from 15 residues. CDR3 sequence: CATSGDRATNEKLFF. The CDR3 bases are TGTGCCACCAGCGGGGACAGGGCAACTAATGAAAAACTGTTTTTT.

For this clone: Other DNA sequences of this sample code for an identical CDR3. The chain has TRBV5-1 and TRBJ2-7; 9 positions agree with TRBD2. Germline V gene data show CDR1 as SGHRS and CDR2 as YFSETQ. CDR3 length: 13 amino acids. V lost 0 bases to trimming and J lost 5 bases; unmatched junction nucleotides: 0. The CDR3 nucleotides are TGCGCCAGCAGCTTGGTAGCGGGGGACGAGCAGTACTTC. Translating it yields CASSLVAGDEQYF.